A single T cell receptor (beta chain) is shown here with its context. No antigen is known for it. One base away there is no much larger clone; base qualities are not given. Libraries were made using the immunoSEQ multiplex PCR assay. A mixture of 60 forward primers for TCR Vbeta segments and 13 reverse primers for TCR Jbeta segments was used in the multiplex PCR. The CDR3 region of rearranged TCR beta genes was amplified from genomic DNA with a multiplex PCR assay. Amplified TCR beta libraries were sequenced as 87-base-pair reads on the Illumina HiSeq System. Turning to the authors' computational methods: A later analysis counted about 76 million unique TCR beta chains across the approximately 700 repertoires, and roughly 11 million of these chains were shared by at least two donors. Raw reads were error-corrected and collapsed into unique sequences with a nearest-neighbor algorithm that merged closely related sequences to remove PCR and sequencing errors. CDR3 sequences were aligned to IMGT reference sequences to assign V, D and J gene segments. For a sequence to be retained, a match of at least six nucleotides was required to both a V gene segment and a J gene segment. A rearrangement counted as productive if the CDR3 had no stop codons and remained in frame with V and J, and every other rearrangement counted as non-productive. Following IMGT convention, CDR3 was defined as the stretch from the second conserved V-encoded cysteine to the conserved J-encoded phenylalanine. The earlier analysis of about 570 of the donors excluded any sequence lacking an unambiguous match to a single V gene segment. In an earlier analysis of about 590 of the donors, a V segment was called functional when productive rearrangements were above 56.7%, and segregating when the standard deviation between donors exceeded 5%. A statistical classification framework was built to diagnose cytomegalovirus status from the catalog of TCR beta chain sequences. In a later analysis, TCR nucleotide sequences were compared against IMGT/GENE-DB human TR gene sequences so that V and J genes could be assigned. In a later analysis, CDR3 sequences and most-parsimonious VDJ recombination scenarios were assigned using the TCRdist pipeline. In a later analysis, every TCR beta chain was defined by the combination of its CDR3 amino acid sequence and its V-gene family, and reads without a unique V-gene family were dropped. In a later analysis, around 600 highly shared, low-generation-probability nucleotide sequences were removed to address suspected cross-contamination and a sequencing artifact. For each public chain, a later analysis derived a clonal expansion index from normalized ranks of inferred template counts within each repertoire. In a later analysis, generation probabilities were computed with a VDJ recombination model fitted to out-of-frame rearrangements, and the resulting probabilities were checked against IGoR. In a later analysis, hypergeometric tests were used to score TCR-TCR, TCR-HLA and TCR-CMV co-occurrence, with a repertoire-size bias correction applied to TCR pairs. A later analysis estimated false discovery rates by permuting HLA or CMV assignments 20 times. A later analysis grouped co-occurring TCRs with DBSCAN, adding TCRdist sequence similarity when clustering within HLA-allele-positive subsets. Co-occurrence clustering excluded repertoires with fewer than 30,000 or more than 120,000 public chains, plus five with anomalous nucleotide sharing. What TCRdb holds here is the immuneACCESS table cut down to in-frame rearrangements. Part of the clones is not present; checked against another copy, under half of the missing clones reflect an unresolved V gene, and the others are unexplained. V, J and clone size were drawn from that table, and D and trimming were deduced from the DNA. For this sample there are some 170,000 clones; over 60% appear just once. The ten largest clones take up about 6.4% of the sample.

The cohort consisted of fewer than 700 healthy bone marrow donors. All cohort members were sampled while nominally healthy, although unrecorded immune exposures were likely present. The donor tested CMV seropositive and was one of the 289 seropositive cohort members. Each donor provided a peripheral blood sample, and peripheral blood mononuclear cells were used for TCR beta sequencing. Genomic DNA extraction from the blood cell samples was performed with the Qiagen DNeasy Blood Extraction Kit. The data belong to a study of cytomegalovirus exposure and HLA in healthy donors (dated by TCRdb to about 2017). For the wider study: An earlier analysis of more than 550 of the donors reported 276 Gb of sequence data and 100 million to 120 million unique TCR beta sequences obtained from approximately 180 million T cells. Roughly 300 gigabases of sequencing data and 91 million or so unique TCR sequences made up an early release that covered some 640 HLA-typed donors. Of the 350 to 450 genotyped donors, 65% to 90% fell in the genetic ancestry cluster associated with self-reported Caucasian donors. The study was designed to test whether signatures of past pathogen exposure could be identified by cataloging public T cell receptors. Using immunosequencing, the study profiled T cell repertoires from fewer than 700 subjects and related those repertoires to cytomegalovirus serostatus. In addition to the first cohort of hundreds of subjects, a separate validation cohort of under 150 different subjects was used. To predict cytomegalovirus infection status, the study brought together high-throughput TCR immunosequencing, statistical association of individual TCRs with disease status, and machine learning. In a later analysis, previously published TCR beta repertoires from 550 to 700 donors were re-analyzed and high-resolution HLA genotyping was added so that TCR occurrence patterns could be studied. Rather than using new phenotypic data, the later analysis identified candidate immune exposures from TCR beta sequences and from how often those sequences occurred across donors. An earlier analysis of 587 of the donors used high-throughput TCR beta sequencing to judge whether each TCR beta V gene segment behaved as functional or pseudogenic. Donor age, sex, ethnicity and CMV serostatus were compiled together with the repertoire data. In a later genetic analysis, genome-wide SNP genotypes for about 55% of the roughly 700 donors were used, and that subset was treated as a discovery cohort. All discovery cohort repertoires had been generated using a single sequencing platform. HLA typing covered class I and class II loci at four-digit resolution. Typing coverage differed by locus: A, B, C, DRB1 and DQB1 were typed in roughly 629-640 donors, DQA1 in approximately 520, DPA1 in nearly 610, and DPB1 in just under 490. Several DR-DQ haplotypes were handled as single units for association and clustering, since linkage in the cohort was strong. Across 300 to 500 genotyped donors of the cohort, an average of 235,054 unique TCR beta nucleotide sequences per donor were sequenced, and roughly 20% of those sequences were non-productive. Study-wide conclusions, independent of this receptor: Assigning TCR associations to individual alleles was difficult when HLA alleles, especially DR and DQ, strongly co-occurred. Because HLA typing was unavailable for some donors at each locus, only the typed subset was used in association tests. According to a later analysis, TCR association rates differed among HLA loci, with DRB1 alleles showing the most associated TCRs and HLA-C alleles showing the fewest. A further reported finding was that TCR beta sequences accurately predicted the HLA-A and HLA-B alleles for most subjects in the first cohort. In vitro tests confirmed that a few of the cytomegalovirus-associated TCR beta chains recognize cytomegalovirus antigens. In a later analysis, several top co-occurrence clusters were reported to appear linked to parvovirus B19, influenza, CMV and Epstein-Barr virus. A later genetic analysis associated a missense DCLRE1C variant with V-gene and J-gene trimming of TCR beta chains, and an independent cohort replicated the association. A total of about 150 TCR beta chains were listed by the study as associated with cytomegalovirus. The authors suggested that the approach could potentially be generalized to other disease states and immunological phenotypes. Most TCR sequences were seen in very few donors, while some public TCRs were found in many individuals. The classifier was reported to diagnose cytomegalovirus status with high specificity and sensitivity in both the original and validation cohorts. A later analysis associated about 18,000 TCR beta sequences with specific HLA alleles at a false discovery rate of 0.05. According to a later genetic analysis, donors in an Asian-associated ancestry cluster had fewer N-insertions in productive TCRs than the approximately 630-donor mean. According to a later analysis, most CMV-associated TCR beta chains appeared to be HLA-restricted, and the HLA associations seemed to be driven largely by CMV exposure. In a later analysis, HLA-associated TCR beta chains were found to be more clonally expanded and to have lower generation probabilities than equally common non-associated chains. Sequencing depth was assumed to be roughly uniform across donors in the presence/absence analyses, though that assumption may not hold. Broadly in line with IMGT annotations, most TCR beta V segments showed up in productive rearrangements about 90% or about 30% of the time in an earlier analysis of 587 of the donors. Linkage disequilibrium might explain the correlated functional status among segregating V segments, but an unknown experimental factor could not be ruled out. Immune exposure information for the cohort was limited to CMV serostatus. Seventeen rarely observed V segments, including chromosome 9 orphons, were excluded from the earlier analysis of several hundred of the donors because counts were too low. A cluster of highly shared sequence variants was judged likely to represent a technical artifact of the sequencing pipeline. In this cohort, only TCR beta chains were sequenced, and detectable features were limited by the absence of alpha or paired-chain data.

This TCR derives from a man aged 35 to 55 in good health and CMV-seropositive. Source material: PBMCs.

The nucleotide sequence is given as TGTGCCAGCAGTTTACGGGGGTACCCTAATCAGCCCCAGCATTTT. Translated, this is CASSLRGYPNQPQHF. The rearrangement combines TRBV27 with TRBJ1-5; the D gene is possibly TRBD1, with 5 bases matching. V loses 2 bases, J loses 4 bases, and the germline ends lie 12 bases apart. There are 15 amino acids in the CDR3, from cysteine to phenylalanine inclusive. Only the CDR3 part of the read is kept: 45 bases, read in frame from the first base. The germline V gene (reference sequence) gives CDR1 as MNHEY and CDR2 as SMNVEV.